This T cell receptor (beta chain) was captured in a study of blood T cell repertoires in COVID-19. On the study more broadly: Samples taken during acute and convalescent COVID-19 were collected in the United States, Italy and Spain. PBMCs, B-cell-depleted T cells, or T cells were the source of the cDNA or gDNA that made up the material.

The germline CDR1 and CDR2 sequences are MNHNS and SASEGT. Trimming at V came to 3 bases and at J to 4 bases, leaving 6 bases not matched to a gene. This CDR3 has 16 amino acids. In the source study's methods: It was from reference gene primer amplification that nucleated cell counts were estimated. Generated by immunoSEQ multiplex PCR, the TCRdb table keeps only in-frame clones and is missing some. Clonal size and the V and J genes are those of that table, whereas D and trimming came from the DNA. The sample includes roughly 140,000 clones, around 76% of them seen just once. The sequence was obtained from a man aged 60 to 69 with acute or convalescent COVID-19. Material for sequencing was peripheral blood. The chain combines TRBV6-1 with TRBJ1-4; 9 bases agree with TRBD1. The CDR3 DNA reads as TGTGCCAGCAGTGATGAAGGGACAGGGAATAATGAAAAACTGTTTTTT. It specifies CASSDEGTGNNEKLFF.